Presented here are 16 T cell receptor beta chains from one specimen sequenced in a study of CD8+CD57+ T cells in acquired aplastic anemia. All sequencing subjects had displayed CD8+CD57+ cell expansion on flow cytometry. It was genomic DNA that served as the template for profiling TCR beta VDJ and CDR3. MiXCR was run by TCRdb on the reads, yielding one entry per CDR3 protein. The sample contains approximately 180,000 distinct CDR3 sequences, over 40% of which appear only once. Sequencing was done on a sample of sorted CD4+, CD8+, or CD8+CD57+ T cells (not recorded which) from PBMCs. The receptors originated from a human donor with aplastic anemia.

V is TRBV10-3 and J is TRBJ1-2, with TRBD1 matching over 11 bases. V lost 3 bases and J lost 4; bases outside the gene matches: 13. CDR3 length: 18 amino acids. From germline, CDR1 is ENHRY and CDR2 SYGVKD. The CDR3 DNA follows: TGTGCCATCAGTGACGCTCAGGACAGGGGGCTGAAAGGCTATGGCTACACCTTC. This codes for CAISDAQDRGLKGYGYTF.

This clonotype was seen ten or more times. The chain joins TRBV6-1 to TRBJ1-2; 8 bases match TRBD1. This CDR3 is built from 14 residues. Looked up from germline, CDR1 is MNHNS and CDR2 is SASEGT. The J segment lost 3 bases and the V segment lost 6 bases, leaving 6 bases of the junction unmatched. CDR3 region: CASSRTGLDYGYTF. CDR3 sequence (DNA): TGTGCCAGCAGCAGGACAGGGCTGGACTATGGCTACACCTTC.

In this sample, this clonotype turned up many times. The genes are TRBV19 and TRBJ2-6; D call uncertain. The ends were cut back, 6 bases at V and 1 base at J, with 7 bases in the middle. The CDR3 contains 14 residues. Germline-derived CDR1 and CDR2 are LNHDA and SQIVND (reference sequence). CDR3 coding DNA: TGTGCCAGTAGCCAACTATCTGGGGCCAACGTCCTGACTTTC. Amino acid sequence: CASSQLSGANVLTF. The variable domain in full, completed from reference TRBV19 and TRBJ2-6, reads DGGITQSPKYLFRKEGQNVTLSCEQNLNHDAMYWYRQDPGQGLRLIYYSQIVNDFQKGDIAEGYSVSREKKESFPLTVTSAQKNPTAFYLCASSQLSGANVLTFGAGSRLTVL.

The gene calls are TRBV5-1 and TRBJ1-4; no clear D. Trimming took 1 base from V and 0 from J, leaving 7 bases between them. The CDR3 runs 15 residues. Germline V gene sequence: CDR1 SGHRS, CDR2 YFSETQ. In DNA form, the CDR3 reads TGCGCCAGCAGCTTGCGCGGCACAACTAATGAAAAACTGTTTTTT. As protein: CASSLRGTTNEKLFF.

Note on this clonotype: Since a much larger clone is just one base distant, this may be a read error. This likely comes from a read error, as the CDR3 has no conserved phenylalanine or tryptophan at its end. The CDR3 loop is CASSGTGLDANEQFL. CDR3 sequence (DNA): TGTGCCAGCAGCGGGACAGGGCTGGACGCCAATGAGCAGTTCCTC. The J gene is TRBJ2-1, the V gene TRBV4-2; TRBD1 matches at 9 bases. Germline CDR1 is LGHNA and CDR2 is YNFKEQ. The CDR3 covers 15 residues. The trim removed 5 bases at V and 6 bases at J, leaving 8 bases unmatched.

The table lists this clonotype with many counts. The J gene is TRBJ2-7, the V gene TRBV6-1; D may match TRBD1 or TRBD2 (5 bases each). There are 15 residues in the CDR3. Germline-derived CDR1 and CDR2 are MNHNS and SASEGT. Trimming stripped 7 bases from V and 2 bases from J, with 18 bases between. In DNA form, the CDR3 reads TGTGCCAGCATTCCAGGGAATACTAGGCCCTACGAGCAGTACTTC. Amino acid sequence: CASIPGNTRPYEQYF.

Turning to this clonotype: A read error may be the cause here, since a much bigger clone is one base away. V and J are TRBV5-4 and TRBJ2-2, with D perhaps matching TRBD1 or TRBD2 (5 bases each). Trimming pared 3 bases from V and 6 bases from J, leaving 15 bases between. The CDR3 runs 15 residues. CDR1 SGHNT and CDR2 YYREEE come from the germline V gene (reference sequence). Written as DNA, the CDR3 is TGTGCCAGCAGCTACGAGGGACGCGCGTCCGGGGAGCTGTTTTTT. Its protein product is CASSYEGRASGELFF. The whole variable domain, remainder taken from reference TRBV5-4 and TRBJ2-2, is ETGVTQSPTHLIKTRGQQVTLRCSSQSGHNTVSWYQQALGQGPQFIFQYYREEENGRGNFPPRFSGLQFPNYSSELNVNALELDDSALYLCASSYEGRASGELFFGEGSRLTVL.

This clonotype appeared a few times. CDR3 in DNA: TGTGCCAGCAGCTTAGGGCTAGCGGGGGATTCCTCCTACGAGCAGTACTTC. This encodes CASSLGLAGDSSYEQYF. The chain is built from TRBV11-1 and TRBJ2-7; 10 nucleotides align to TRBD2. V gave up 1 base and J gave up 0 bases; unmatched junction bases: 6. The CDR3 covers 17 residues. Germline V CDR1 and CDR2: SGHAT, FQDESV (reference sequence).

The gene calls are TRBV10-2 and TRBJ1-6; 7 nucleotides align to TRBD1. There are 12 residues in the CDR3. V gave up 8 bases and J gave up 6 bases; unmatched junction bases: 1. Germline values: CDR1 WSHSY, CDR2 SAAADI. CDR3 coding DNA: TGCGCCAGCCGGGACAGTAATTCACCCCTCCACTTT. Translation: CASRDSNSPLHF.

CDR3 amino acids: CATSSEGVNTEAFF. CDR3 DNA: TGTGCCACCAGCAGCGAGGGAGTGAACACTGAAGCTTTCTTT. This chain uses TRBV15 with TRBJ1-1; D is unclear. Trimming left V 3 bases short and J 0 bases short, with 8 bases between. The germline CDR1 and CDR2 sequences are LNHNV and YYDKDF (reference sequence). The CDR3 is 14 amino acids.

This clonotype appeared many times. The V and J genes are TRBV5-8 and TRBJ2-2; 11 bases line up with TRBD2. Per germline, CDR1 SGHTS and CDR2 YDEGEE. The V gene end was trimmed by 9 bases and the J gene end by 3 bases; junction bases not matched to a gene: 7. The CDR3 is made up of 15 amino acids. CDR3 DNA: TGTGCCACGGGAAAGGGACTAGCGGACACCGGGGAGCTGTTTTTT. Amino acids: CATGKGLADTGELFF.

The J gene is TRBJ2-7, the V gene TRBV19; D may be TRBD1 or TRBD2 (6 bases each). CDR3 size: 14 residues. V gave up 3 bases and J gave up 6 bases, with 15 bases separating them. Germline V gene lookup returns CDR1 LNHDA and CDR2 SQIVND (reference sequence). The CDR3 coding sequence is TGTGCCAGTAGTATCCCCGGTGGAGGGGGCGAGCAGTACTTC. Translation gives CASSIPGGGGEQYF.

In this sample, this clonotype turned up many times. The CDR3 sequence: CASSESHGYTF. The CDR3 nucleotides read TGTGCCAGCAGTGAATCCCATGGCTACACCTTC. The genes are TRBV2 and TRBJ1-2; D is unclear. Trimming shortened V by 2 bases and J by 6 bases, and 4 bases separated the two germline ends. Germline assignment: CDR1 SNHLY and CDR2 FYNNEI. This CDR3 spans 11 amino acids.

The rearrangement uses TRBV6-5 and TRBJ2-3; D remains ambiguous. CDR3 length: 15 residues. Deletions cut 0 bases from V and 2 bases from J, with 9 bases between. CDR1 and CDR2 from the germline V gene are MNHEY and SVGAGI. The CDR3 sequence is CASSYSTRLTDTQYF. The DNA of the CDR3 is TGTGCCAGCAGTTACTCGACCCGCCTCACAGATACGCAGTATTTT.

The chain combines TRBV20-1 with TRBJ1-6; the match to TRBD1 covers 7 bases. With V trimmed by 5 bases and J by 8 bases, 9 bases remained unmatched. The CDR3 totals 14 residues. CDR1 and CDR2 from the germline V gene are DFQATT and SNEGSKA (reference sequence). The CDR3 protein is CSASPDRVDSPLHF. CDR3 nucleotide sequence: TGCAGTGCTTCGCCAGACAGGGTAGATTCACCCCTCCACTTT.

This CDR3 is CASSLAGESRREAFF. CDR3 in DNA: TGTGCCAGCAGCTTAGCGGGGGAGTCAAGGCGAGAAGCTTTCTTT. The V and J genes are TRBV7-6 and TRBJ1-1; D might be TRBD1 (5 bases). There are 15 residues in the CDR3. V lost 0 bases, J lost 8 bases, and 16 bases lay in between. Looked up from germline, CDR1 is SGHVS and CDR2 is FNYEAQ.